This T cell receptor (beta chain) stems from a study of blood T cell repertoires in COVID-19. The overall study: Acute-phase and convalescent COVID-19 samples originated in the United States, Italy and Spain.

Using immunoSEQ multiplex PCR, the repertoire was profiled, and TCRdb retains in-frame clones only, with some absent. The sample lists around 140,000 clones; about 89% were seen once. CDR3 length: 15 amino acids. The J segment lost 5 bases and the V segment lost 4 bases, leaving 6 bases of the junction unmatched. From germline, CDR1 is SGHNT and CDR2 YYREEE (reference sequence). The receptor was isolated from a man in his fifties with active or convalescent COVID-19. The specimen was peripheral blood. This chain links TRBV5-4 with TRBJ2-1, with 10 nucleotides matching TRBD2. CDR3 DNA: TGTGCCAGCAGCCCCATAGGACTAGCGGACAATGAGCAGTTCTTC. Protein: CASSPIGLADNEQFF. The variable domain in full, completed from reference TRBV5-4 and TRBJ2-1, reads ETGVTQSPTHLIKTRGQQVTLRCSSQSGHNTVSWYQQALGQGPQFIFQYYREEENGRGNFPPRFSGLQFPNYSSELNVNALELDDSALYLCASSPIGLADNEQFFGPGTRLTVL.